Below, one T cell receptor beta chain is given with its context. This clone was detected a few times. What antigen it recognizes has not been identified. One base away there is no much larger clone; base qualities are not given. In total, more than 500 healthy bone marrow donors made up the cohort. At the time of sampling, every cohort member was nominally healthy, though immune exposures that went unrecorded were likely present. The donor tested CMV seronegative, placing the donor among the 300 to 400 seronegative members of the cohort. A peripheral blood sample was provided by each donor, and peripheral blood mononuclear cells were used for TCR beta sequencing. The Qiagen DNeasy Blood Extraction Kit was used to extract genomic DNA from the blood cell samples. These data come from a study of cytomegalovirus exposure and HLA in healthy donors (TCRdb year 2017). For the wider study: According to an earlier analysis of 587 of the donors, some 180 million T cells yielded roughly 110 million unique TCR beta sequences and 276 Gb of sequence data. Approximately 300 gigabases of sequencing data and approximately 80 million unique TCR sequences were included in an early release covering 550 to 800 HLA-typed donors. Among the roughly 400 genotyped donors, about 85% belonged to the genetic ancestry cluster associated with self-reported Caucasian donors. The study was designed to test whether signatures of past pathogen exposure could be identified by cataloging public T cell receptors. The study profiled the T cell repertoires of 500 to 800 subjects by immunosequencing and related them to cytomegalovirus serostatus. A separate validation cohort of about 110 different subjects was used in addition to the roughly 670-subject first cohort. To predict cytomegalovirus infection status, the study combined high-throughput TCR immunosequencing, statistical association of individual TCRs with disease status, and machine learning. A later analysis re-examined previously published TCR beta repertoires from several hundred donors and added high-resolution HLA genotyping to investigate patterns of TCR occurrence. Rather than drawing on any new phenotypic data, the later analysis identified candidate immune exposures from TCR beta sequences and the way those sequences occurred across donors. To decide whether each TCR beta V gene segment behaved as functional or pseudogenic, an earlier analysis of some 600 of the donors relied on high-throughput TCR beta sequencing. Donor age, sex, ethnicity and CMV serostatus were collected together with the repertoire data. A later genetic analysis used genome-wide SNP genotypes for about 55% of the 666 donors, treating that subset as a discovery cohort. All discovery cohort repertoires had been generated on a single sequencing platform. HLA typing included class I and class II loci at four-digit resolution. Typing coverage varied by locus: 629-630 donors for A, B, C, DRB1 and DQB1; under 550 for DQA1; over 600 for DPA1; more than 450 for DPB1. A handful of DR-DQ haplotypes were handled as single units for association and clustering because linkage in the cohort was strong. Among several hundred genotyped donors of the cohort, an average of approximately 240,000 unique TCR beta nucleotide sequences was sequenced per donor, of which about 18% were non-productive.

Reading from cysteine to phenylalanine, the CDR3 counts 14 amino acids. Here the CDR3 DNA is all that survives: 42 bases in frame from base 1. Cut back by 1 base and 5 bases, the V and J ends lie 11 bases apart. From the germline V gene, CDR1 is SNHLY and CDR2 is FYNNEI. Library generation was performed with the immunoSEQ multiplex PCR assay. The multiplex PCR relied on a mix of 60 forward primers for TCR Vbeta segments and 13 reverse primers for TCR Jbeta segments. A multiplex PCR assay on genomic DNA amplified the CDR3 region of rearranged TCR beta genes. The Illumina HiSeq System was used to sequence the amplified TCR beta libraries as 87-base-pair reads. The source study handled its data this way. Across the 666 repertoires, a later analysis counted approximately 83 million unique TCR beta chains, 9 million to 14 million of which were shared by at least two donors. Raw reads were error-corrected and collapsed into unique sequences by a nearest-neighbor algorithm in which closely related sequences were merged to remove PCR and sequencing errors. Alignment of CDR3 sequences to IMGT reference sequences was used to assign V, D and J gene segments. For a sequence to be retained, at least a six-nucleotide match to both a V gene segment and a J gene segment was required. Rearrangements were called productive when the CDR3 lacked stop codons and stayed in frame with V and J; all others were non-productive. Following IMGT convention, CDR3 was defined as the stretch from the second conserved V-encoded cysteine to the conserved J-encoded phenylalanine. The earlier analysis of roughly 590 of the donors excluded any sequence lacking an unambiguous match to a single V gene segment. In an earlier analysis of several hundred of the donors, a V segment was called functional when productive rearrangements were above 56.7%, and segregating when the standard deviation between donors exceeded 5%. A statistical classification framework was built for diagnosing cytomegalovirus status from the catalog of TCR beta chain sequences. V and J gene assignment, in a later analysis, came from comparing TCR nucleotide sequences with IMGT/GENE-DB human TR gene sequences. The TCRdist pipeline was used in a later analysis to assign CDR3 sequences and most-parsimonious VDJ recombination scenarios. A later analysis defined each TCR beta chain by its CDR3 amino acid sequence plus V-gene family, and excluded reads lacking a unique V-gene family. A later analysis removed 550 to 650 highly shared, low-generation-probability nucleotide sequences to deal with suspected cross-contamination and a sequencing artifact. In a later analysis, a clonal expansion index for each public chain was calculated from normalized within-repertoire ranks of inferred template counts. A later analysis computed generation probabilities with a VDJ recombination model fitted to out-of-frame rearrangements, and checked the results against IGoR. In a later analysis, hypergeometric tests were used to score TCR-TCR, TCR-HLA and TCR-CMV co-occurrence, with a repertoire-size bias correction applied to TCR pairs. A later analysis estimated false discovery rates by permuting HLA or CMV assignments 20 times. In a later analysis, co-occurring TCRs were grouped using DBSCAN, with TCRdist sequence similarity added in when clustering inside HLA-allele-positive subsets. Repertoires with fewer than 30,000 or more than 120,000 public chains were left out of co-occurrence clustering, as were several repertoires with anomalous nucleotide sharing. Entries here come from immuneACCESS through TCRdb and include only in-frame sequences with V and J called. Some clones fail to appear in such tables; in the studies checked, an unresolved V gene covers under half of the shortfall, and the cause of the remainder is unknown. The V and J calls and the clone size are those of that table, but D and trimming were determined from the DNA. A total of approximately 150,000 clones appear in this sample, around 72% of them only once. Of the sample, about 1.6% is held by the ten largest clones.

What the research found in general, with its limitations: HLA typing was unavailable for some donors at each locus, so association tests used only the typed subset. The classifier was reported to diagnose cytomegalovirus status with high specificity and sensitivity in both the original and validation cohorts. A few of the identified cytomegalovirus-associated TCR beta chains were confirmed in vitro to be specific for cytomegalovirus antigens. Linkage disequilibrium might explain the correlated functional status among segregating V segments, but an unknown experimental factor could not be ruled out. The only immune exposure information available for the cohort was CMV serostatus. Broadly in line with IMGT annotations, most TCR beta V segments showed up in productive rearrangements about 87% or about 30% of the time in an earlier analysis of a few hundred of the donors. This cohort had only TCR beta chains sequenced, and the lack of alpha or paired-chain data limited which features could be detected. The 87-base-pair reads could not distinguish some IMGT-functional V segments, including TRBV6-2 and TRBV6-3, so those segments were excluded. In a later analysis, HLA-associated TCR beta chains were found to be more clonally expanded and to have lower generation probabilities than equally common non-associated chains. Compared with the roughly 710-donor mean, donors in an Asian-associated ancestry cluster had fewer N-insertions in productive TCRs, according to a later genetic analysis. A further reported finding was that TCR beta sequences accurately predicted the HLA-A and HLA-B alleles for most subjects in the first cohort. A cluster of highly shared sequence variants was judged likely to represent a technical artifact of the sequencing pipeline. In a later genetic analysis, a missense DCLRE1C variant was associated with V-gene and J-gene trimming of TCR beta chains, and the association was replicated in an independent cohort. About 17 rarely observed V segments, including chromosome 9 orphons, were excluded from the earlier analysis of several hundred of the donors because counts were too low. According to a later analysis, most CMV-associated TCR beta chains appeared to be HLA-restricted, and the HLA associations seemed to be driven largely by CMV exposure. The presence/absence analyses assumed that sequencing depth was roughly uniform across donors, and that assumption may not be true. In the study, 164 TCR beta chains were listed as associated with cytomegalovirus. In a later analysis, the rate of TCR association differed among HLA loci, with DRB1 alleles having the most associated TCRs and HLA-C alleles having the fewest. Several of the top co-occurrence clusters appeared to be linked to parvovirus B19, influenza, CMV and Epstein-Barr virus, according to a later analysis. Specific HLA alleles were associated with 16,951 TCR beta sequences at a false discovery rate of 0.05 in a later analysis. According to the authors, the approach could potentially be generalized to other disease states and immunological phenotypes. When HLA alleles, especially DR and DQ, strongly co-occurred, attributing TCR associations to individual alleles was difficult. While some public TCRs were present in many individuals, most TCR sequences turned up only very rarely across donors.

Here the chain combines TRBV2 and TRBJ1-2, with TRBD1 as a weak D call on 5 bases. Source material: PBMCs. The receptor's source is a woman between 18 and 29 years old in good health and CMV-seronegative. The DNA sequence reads TGTGCCAGCAGTGAAGACAGGACCAGTTATGGCTACACCTTC. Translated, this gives CASSEDRTSYGYTF.